The 27 T cell receptor beta chains listed next were all sequenced from one sample in a study of CD8+ T cells in alopecia areata. Investigators isolated RNA and reverse transcribed it into cDNA to act as the sequencing template. Clones were sequenced by immunoSEQ multiplex PCR, and TCRdb holds only the in-frame ones, with some missing. This table has 180,000 or so clones, approximately 50% appearing once. Treatment defined: oral pan-JAK inhibitor, 5-10 mg twice daily. The sequencing used CD8+ T cells sorted from blood, collected at roughly week 52, from a patient treated with tofacitinib. The receptors were sampled from a human donor with alopecia areata.

The chain combines TRBV5-1 with TRBJ1-2; D unresolved. This CDR3 contains 18 residues. Germline V CDR1 and CDR2: SGHRS, YFSETQ. V lost 0 bases and J 5 bases, leaving 23 bases between the germline ends. The CDR3 protein is CASSLDTLQAPRWYGYTF. CDR3 nucleotides: TGCGCCAGCAGCTTGGACACGCTTCAGGCCCCTCGATGGTATGGCTACACCTTC.

The chain is built from TRBV6-5 and TRBJ2-2, with D hard to call. The CDR3 runs to 15 residues. In germline, CDR1 is MNHEY, CDR2 SVGAGI. V lost 2 bases, J lost 6 bases, and 13 bases lay in between. CDR3 nucleotide sequence: TGTGCCAGCAGTTACGAGGTCGCGAATGCCGGGGAGCTGTTTTTT. Amino acid sequence: CASSYEVANAGELFF.

This clone appeared a few times. The rearrangement joins TRBV4-1 to TRBJ2-3; 8 bases match TRBD2. The germline V gene has CDR1 MGHRA and CDR2 YSYEKL. The CDR3 has 16 residues. J was trimmed by 1 base and V by 0 bases; bases with no gene match: 3. CDR3 residues: CASSQDSGGRTDTQYF. The CDR3 nucleotides are TGCGCCAGCAGCCAAGATTCGGGGGGGCGCACAGATACGCAGTATTTT.

This clone has a handful of counts. The chain has TRBV5-6 and TRBJ1-1; no clear D gene. The CDR3 contains 14 residues. Germline values: CDR1 SGHDT, CDR2 YYEEEE. Trimming took off 2 bases at V and 0 bases at J, with 8 bases between the two ends. The CDR3 DNA sequence: TGTGCCAGCAGCTTTGGCAGCATGAACACTGAAGCTTTCTTT. Residues: CASSFGSMNTEAFF.

In this sample, this clone turned up a few times. This sequence joins TRBV7-9 and TRBJ2-2; the D is unclear. V dropped 7 bases and J dropped 3 bases, with 15 bases sitting between them. Per the germline V gene, CDR1 is SEHNR and CDR2 is FQNEAQ (reference sequence). The CDR3 is 15 residues long. CDR3 residues: CASTPRVLDTGELFF. The DNA for the CDR3 is TGTGCCAGCACCCCCCGAGTGCTGGACACCGGGGAGCTGTTTTTT.

This clone was observed a handful of times. The rearrangement joins TRBV6-5 to TRBJ2-5; TRBD1 agrees at 7 bases. Germline CDR1 reads MNHEY; CDR2 reads SVGAGI. This CDR3 has 15 residues. The V segment lost 2 bases and the J segment 3 bases; nucleotides outside the gene matches: 6. This CDR3 is CASSYVGTAKETQYF. Written as DNA, the CDR3 is TGTGCCAGCAGTTACGTTGGGACAGCCAAAGAGACCCAGTACTTC.

This clone has more than one count but fewer than ten. The chain uses TRBV7-3 and TRBJ2-7; D possibly corresponds to TRBD1 (6 bases). Trimming removed 3 bases from V and 6 bases from J, with 12 bases in between. The CDR3 is made up of 13 amino acids. Germline loops: CDR1 SGHTA, CDR2 FQGTGA. For the CDR3, the DNA is TGTGCCAGCAGCTTGACAGGTCTAGGCGAGCAGTACTTC. This sequence encodes CASSLTGLGEQYF.

This chain uses TRBV25-1 with TRBJ1-6; D not resolved. Per the germline V gene, CDR1 is MGHDK and CDR2 is SYGVNS. The length of the CDR3 is 12 residues. V gave up 2 bases and J gave up 10 bases, with 6 bases separating them. CDR3 residues: CASSEGRSPLHF. CDR3 DNA: TGTGCCAGCAGTGAAGGTCGGTCACCCCTCCACTTT.

This chain connects TRBV11-2 to TRBJ2-5; D not certain. The CDR3 covers 11 residues. V lost 0 bases and J 7 bases, leaving 3 bases between the germline ends. Germline V gene data show CDR1 as SGHAT and CDR2 as FQNNGV. CDR3: CASSLDPTQYF. In DNA, the CDR3 is TGTGCCAGCAGCTTAGATCCGACCCAGTACTTC.

The chain carries TRBV4-1 and TRBJ2-2; TRBD1 or TRBD2 may be the D gene (5 bases each). CDR3 length: 15 residues. Germline loops: CDR1 MGHRA, CDR2 YSYEKL. The V gene lost 0 bases and the J gene lost 2 bases, with 7 bases spanning the gap. For the CDR3, the DNA is TGCGCCAGCAGCCAAGACGGGGCAAACACCGGGGAGCTGTTTTTT. Translated: CASSQDGANTGELFF.

The V gene is TRBV15, the J gene TRBJ2-1; 8 bases are shared with TRBD2. Losses at the gene ends were 5 bases for V and 7 bases for J; bases not matched to a gene: 1. Germline V lookup: CDR1 LNHNV, CDR2 YYDKDF (reference sequence). The CDR3 length is 12 residues. The CDR3, as DNA: TGTGCCACCAGCCCGGGGGGGAATGAGCAGTTCTTC. This gives the protein CATSPGGNEQFF.

This chain joins TRBV7-2 and TRBJ2-5; D gene uncertain. V lost 4 bases and J lost 5, with 11 bases in between. CDR1 is SGHTA, CDR2 FQGNSA, per germline. The CDR3 runs to 13 residues. Here the CDR3 DNA reads TGTGCCAGCAGCTCCTCACCCAGGGAGACCCAGTACTTC. Protein: CASSSSPRETQYF.

This chain links TRBV14 with TRBJ2-3; TRBD2 matches at 13 bases. CDR1 and CDR2 (germline): SGHDN, FVKESK. J lost 5 bases, V lost 4 bases, and 9 bases had no gene match. The CDR3 extends over 17 amino acids. CDR3 coding DNA: TGTGCCAGCAGCCGTCGGACTAGCGGGGGAAGGAAAGATACGCAGTATTTT. This codes for CASSRRTSGGRKDTQYF.

The V and J genes are TRBV11-2 and TRBJ2-1, with TRBD2 matching 12 bases. V shed 5 bases and J 7 bases; nucleotides not matched to a gene: 6. The CDR3 extends over 15 amino acids. Germline CDR1 reads SGHAT; CDR2 reads FQNNGV. The CDR3 nucleotides are TGTGCCAGCAGCCAACTAGCGGGGGGCCGTAATGAGCAGTTCTTC. Translated: CASSQLAGGRNEQFF.

In the case of this clone: The junction shows a germline mismatch at one end, possibly a read error. The gene calls are TRBV2 and TRBJ2-4; D unclear. The CDR3 length is 11 residues. CDR1 SNHLY and CDR2 FYNNEI come from the germline V gene. The DNA of the CDR3 is TGTGCCAGCAGTGAAGGACGGCCGTCGGTTTTC. As protein: CASSEGRPSVF.

The rearrangement links TRBV6-1 to TRBJ1-6; 8 bases fit TRBD1. Germline V gives CDR1 MNHNS, CDR2 SASEGT. The CDR3 consists of 14 residues. With V trimmed by 6 bases and J by 7 bases, 5 bases remained unmatched. The CDR3 sequence: CASSGQGDNSPLHF. For the CDR3, the DNA is TGTGCCAGCAGCGGACAGGGCGACAATTCACCCCTCCACTTT.

The rearrangement joins TRBV11-2 to TRBJ2-1, with no clear D. Germline V CDR1 and CDR2: SGHAT, FQNNGV. The CDR3 has 12 amino acids. V was pared by 3 bases and J by 7 bases, with 7 bases between. The chain's CDR3 is CASSFLKNEQFF. The CDR3 coding sequence is TGTGCCAGCAGCTTTCTTAAGAATGAGCAGTTCTTC. Complete variable domain (other parts from reference TRBV11-2 and TRBJ2-1): EAGVAQSPRYKIIEKRQSVAFWCNPISGHATLYWYQQILGQGPKLLIQFQNNGVVDDSQLPKDRFSAERLKGVDSTLKIQPAKLEDSAVYLCASSFLKNEQFFGPGTRLTVL.

This chain links TRBV7-9 with TRBJ1-1; TRBD1 agrees at 8 bases. The CDR3 runs to 14 residues. Germline-derived CDR1 and CDR2 are SEHNR and FQNEAQ (reference sequence). V was clipped by 5 bases and J by 7 bases; unmatched bases: 9. Here the CDR3 reads CASSPSYRGDEAFF. As DNA, the CDR3 is TGTGCCAGCAGCCCATCCTACAGGGGGGATGAAGCTTTCTTT.

This clone showed up just a few times. The chain combines TRBV6-5 with TRBJ2-7; possible D gene TRBD1, 5 bases. Trimming stripped 5 bases from V and 5 bases from J, with 16 bases between. Per germline, CDR1 MNHEY and CDR2 SVGAGI. The CDR3 has 14 amino acids. The CDR3 loop reads CASSGPKDIHEQYF. The CDR3 DNA reads as TGTGCCAGCAGTGGACCAAAGGACATACACGAGCAGTACTTC.

The chain couples TRBV5-6 to TRBJ2-7, with 9 positions matching TRBD1. Germline V CDR1 and CDR2: SGHDT, YYEEEE. The CDR3 is 14 residues long. Germline trimming cut 3 bases from V and 3 bases from J; bases unmatched to any gene: 4. The CDR3 DNA reads TGTGCCAGCAGCTGGGGGACAGGGAACTACGAGCAGTACTTC. It encodes CASSWGTGNYEQYF.

This clone showed up just a few times. The chain links TRBV6-1 to TRBJ1-1; D is undetermined. V was clipped by 5 bases and J by 0 bases, with 10 bases between them. CDR3 length: 14 residues. Germline CDR1 and CDR2: MNHNS and SASEGT. The chain's CDR3 is CASSSHGLNTEAFF. The CDR3 region has the DNA TGTGCCAGCAGTTCCCATGGCTTGAACACTGAAGCTTTCTTT.

The V call is TRBV6-5, the J call TRBJ1-6; D call uncertain. This CDR3 comprises 14 residues. V lost 3 bases and J 8 bases, leaving 11 bases between the germline ends. CDR1 and CDR2 (germline): MNHEY, SVGAGI. The CDR3 DNA follows: TGTGCCAGCAGTTATGTCACAGCTGATTCACCCCTCCACTTT. Its protein product is CASSYVTADSPLHF.

V and J are TRBV5-4 and TRBJ2-2, with 9 positions matching TRBD1. The CDR3 runs 15 residues. Germline loops: CDR1 SGHNT, CDR2 YYREEE (reference sequence). Trimming removed 4 bases from V and 1 base from J; junction bases left unmatched: 2. The CDR3 DNA is TGTGCCAGCAGCCGGACAGGGGTGAACACCGGGGAGCTGTTTTTT. It translates to CASSRTGVNTGELFF.

The chain is built from TRBV15 and TRBJ1-2; D is perhaps TRBD1 (6 bases). The V end was cut by 0 bases, the J end by 4 bases, with 12 bases between. CDR3 length: 15 residues. CDR1 LNHNV and CDR2 YYDKDF come from the germline V gene (reference sequence). CDR3 residues: CATSREQGDTYGYTF. The CDR3 nucleotides are TGTGCCACCAGCAGAGAACAGGGAGATACCTATGGCTACACCTTC.

The J gene is TRBJ2-5, the V gene TRBV5-4; no clear D gene. The germline CDR1 and CDR2 sequences are SGHNT and YYREEE (reference sequence). Trimming removed 2 bases at V and 3 bases at J, with 8 bases between. The CDR3 has 13 amino acids. The CDR3: CASSLTSKETQYF. As DNA, the CDR3 is TGTGCCAGCAGCTTAACCTCGAAAGAGACCCAGTACTTC.

The chain is built from TRBV5-1 and TRBJ1-2; D not resolved. Trimming left V 0 bases short and J 7 bases short, with 10 bases between. Germline V lookup: CDR1 SGHRS, CDR2 YFSETQ. This CDR3 contains 13 residues. The CDR3 nucleotides read TGCGCCAGCAGCTTGGCCGGGGATAGTGGCTACACCTTC. Protein: CASSLAGDSGYTF.

CDR3 coding DNA: TGTGCCAGCAGCCAAGATCGGCAGGTGAAAGATACGCAGTATTTT. Translation: CASSQDRQVKDTQYF. This chain uses TRBV4-2 with TRBJ2-3; the D is unclear. CDR1 is LGHNA, CDR2 YNFKEQ, per germline. The CDR3 extends over 15 amino acids. V shed 0 bases and J shed 5 bases, with 12 bases lying between them.